This T cell receptor beta chain was captured in a study of T cell responses to AZD1222 COVID-19 vaccine. Study conclusions and caveats: Seropositive at baseline were only a handful of AZD1222 recipients. Repertoires were obtained only post-peak T cell response.

The CDR3 runs to 14 residues. Germline CDR1 reads MNHNY; CDR2 reads SVGAGI (reference sequence). Between the trimmed V and J ends, which lost 4 bases and 7 bases, there was a span of 16 bases. Only in-frame clones appear in the TCRdb table, and some are missing; sequencing was by immunoSEQ multiplex PCR. The sample comprises about 64,000 clones, 75% to 90% of which are singletons, and more than 13% rests with the top ten. Notes on this clone: Its target is unknown.

This clonotype was sampled from an adult who received the AZD1222 COVID-19 vaccine. The chain employs TRBV6-6 and TRBJ1-2, with D possibly matching TRBD1 (6 bases). Material: peripheral blood, obtained 28 days after the second AZD1222 dose. CDR3 nucleotide sequence: TGTGCCAGCAGTTCCGCCACAGGGTCGGGTGGCTACACCTTC. Residues: CASSSATGSGGYTF.